The rows below give T cell receptor beta chains drawn from one sample of a study of T cells after yellow fever vaccination. TCRdb re-called the 5' RACE reads through MiXCR, storing one row per CDR3 protein. The repertoire holds under 350,000 distinct CDR3 sequences, with roughly 4.3% as singletons. The sequencing here drew on PBMCs, taken 5 days after the yellow fever booster vaccination. The receptor set was obtained from a man younger than 30 who received the YFV17D yellow fever vaccine. CDR3s include the opening cysteine and the closing phenylalanine or tryptophan. Each record gives: clone size, J gene, V gene, D gene, CDR3 DNA, CDR3 protein. D genes are given only for firm matches. The size of a clone is reported for some rows only, either as once, few or many, or as a class for expanded clones.

abundance: few
j_gene: TRBJ1-1
v_gene: TRBV6-5
d_gene: .
CDR3nt: TGTGCCAGCAGTTACGGAGCCCCGGACACCGCGAACACTGAAGCTTTCTTT
CDR3aa: CASSYGAPDTANTEAFF

abundance: many
j_gene: TRBJ2-7
v_gene: TRBV5-1
d_gene: TRBD1
CDR3nt: TGCGCCAGCAGCTCCACAGGGGTATCCTACGAGCAGTACTTC
CDR3aa: CASSSTGVSYEQYF

abundance: .
j_gene: TRBJ2-7
v_gene: TRBV4-2
d_gene: .
CDR3nt: TGTGCCAGCAGCCGGGAGCTTGACTACGAGCAGTACTTC
CDR3aa: CASSRELDYEQYF

abundance: .
j_gene: TRBJ2-2
v_gene: TRBV4-2
d_gene: TRBD1
CDR3nt: TGTGCCAGCAGCCAAATAACCGGGACAGATCCTTTGACCGGGGAGCTGTTTTTT
CDR3aa: CASSQITGTDPLTGELFF

abundance: many
j_gene: TRBJ2-3
v_gene: TRBV7-2
d_gene: .
CDR3nt: TGTGCCAGCAGCTTAGGGAGGTCAGATACGCAGTATTTT
CDR3aa: CASSLGRSDTQYF

abundance: few
j_gene: TRBJ1-2
v_gene: TRBV5-1
d_gene: TRBD1
CDR3nt: TGCGCCAGCAGCTTGATAGTGACAGGGGACTATGGCTACACCTTC
CDR3aa: CASSLIVTGDYGYTF

abundance: few
j_gene: TRBJ1-4
v_gene: TRBV19
d_gene: .
CDR3nt: TGTGCCACAAAGGGACGTGGGACTGAAAAACTGTTTTTT
CDR3aa: CATKGRGTEKLFF

abundance: few
j_gene: TRBJ2-1
v_gene: TRBV5-5
d_gene: .
CDR3nt: TGTGCCAGCAGCTCGTCCGGGACTGTAATCTTCGATGAGCAGTTCTTC
CDR3aa: CASSSSGTVIFDEQFF

abundance: .
j_gene: TRBJ2-6
v_gene: TRBV4-1
d_gene: .
CDR3nt: TGCGCCAGCAACCCAGGGGGGGTGGGGGCCAACGTCCTGACTTTC
CDR3aa: CASNPGGVGANVLTF

abundance: few
j_gene: TRBJ1-5
v_gene: TRBV6-5
d_gene: TRBD1
CDR3nt: TGTGCCAGCAGCCCGGACAGGGGTTGGAATCAGCCCCAGCATTTT
CDR3aa: CASSPDRGWNQPQHF

abundance: .
j_gene: TRBJ1-2
v_gene: TRBV6-5
d_gene: .
CDR3nt: TGTGCCAGCAGTCCGGGGACCCTCTATGGCTACACCTTC
CDR3aa: CASSPGTLYGYTF

abundance: .
j_gene: TRBJ1-1
v_gene: TRBV10-3
d_gene: .
CDR3nt: TGTGCCATCAGTGACGGGCTTATGAACACTGAAGCTTTCTTT
CDR3aa: CAISDGLMNTEAFF

abundance: few
j_gene: TRBJ2-1
v_gene: TRBV5-1
d_gene: TRBD1
CDR3nt: TGCGCCAGCAGCTGGACAGGTGGCTCCTACAATGAGCAGTTCTTC
CDR3aa: CASSWTGGSYNEQFF

abundance: few
j_gene: TRBJ1-2
v_gene: TRBV12-3/TRBV12-4
d_gene: .
CDR3nt: TGTGCCAGCAGTGGGACGAGATCGTATGGCTACACCTTC
CDR3aa: CASSGTRSYGYTF

abundance: few
j_gene: TRBJ1-1
v_gene: TRBV5-1
d_gene: .
CDR3nt: TGCGCCAGCAGCTTGGCCGTGGCAGGGGAAGCTTTCTTT
CDR3aa: CASSLAVAGEAFF

abundance: few
j_gene: TRBJ2-1
v_gene: TRBV7-2
d_gene: .
CDR3nt: TGTGCCAGCAGCTCTAGGATCGACAATGAGCAGTTCTTC
CDR3aa: CASSSRIDNEQFF

abundance: few
j_gene: TRBJ1-4
v_gene: TRBV21-1
d_gene: .
CDR3nt: TGTGCCAGCAACCTCGCAGTCTTTGGGGGCGATGAAAAACTGTTTTTT
CDR3aa: CASNLAVFGGDEKLFF

abundance: .
j_gene: TRBJ1-2
v_gene: TRBV14
d_gene: .
CDR3nt: TGTGCCAGCAGCATGAGGGTAAACTATGGCTACACCTTC
CDR3aa: CASSMRVNYGYTF

abundance: .
j_gene: TRBJ2-5
v_gene: TRBV5-1
d_gene: TRBD1
CDR3nt: TGCGCCAGCAGCTCATACAGGGGAACTGAGACCCAGTACTTC
CDR3aa: CASSSYRGTETQYF

abundance: few
j_gene: TRBJ2-1
v_gene: TRBV10-3
d_gene: .
CDR3nt: TGTGCCATGGCGCAGTCCCGGGACCTATACAATGAGCAGTTCTTC
CDR3aa: CAMAQSRDLYNEQFF

abundance: .
j_gene: TRBJ2-5
v_gene: TRBV9
d_gene: .
CDR3nt: TGTGCCAGCAGCGTAGGCGAGGAGACCCAGTACTTC
CDR3aa: CASSVGEETQYF

abundance: .
j_gene: TRBJ1-1
v_gene: TRBV7-7
d_gene: .
CDR3nt: TGTGCCAGCAGTTCCAGGGTGGACACTGAAGCTTTCTTT
CDR3aa: CASSSRVDTEAFF